Listed below are T cell receptor beta chains from one sample, sequenced in a study of T-cell reconstitution after alpha-beta-depleted transplantation in children. One entry per CDR3 protein results from TCRdb running MiXCR on the PCR reads. The data hold approximately 980,000 distinct CDR3 sequences, with 25% to 35% observed a single time. This specimen consisted of PBMCs, mostly from graft donor cells, obtained 360 days after TCRalphabeta/CD19-depleted stem cell transplant. Source of these receptors: a boy less than two years old who had a stem cell transplant for SCID, so the T cells may come from the graft donor. Both conserved end residues are trimmed from each CDR3. A D gene is named only where the DNA matches it firmly.

>TRBV7-6|TRBD1
ASSLVRTGGETQY
>TRBV5-1|NA
ASSLFRGSNTGELF
>TRBV7-2|NA
ASSFQGPNTEAF
>TRBV7-2|TRBD1
ASSLGQGRYGYT
>TRBV5-1|NA
ASSQPGGFNEQF
>TRBV2|NA
ASSEGQSLYSEQY
>TRBV12-5|NA
ASGRTGAGGTGELF
>TRBV20-1|TRBD1
SADRDTDTQY
>TRBV10-3|NA
AISPSGQETQY
>TRBV7-9|NA
ATRNSSNEQF
>TRBV4-2|NA
ASSQDGGIYGYT
>TRBV19|TRBD1
ASSIKGQVNTEAF
>TRBV12-3/TRBV12-4|TRBD1
ASSPTGQRSYEQY
>TRBV7-2|TRBD1
ASSPPGQVHEQY
>TRBV7-6|NA
ASSRRGWGEQY
>TRBV7-2|NA
ASSLGSGKGGAF
>TRBV12-3/TRBV12-4|NA
ASSLAGGRQLGYT
>TRBV30|NA
AWDNDYYEQY
>TRBV13|NA
ASSLINSPLH
>TRBV27|TRBD2
ASSFRGGFGQF
>TRBV6-5|NA
ASSYGRGGNEQF
>TRBV24-1|TRBD1
ATSDPGQGHTQY
>TRBV21-1|NA
ASSKAVGHSNQPQH
>TRBV20-1|TRBD1
SASPGQNYGYT